These T cell receptor beta chains were read from a single sample in a study of immune evolution from preneoplasia to lung adenocarcinoma. The protocol was immunoSEQ multiplex PCR, while the TCRdb copy is restricted to in-frame clones and leaves out a portion. The repertoire holds roughly 40,000 clones, with under 80% as singletons. Sequencing was carried out using FFPE invasive lung adenocarcinoma tissue. The receptors shown here come from a person in their sixties with lung adenocarcinoma. The CDR3 runs from the conserved cysteine through the conserved F or W. The order of the fields is D gene, V gene, clone size, J gene, CDR3 protein, CDR3 DNA. A D gene is named only where the DNA matches it firmly. Clone size, where shown, is once, few, many, or a class for clones that have expanded.

D: TRBD1; V: TRBV28; size: few; J: TRBJ1-4; CDR3: CASRSTGVKGEKLFF; DNA: TGTGCCAGCAGATCAACAGGGGTGAAAGGGGAAAAACTGTTTTTT
D: TRBD2; V: TRBV9; size: .; J: TRBJ2-1; CDR3: CASSATSGRTNEQFF; DNA: TGTGCCAGCAGCGCGACTAGCGGGAGGACCAATGAGCAGTTCTTC
D: .; V: TRBV5-1; size: .; J: TRBJ1-3; CDR3: CASSLAVSGNTIYF; DNA: TGCGCCAGCAGCTTGGCAGTCTCTGGAAACACCATATATTTT
D: TRBD2; V: TRBV6-4; size: few; J: TRBJ2-1; CDR3: CASSESGETMRQFF; DNA: TGTGCCAGCAGTGAAAGCGGGGAGACAATGAGGCAGTTCTTC
D: .; V: TRBV2; size: .; J: TRBJ1-5; CDR3: CASSGLGNQPQHF; DNA: TGTGCCAGCAGCGGCCTGGGGAATCAGCCCCAGCATTTT
D: .; V: TRBV10-3; size: .; J: TRBJ2-2; CDR3: CAISESTGTGELFF; DNA: TGTGCCATCAGTGAGTCGACGGGGACCGGGGAGCTGTTTTTT
D: .; V: TRBV5-1; size: many; J: TRBJ1-2; CDR3: CASSLAGGGDYGYTF; DNA: TGCGCCAGCAGCCTGGCGGGAGGGGGTGACTATGGCTACACCTTC
D: TRBD2; V: TRBV4-1; size: .; J: TRBJ2-2; CDR3: CASSQARGTSGRGGELFF; DNA: TGCGCCAGCAGCCAAGCTCGCGGGACTAGCGGGAGGGGAGGGGAGCTGTTTTTT
D: .; V: TRBV29-1; size: .; J: TRBJ2-2; CDR3: CSVARGSGELFF; DNA: TGCAGCGTTGCTCGCGGGTCCGGGGAGCTGTTTTTT
D: .; V: TRBV21-1; size: .; J: TRBJ2-1; CDR3: CASSGRRAHSYNEQFF; DNA: TGTGCCAGCAGCGGACGCAGGGCCCACTCCTACAATGAGCAGTTCTTC
D: .; V: TRBV7-3; size: .; J: TRBJ2-7; CDR3: CASSLYGSSYEQYF; DNA: TGTGCCAGCAGCTTATACGGGAGCTCCTACGAGCAGTACTTC
D: .; V: TRBV9; size: .; J: TRBJ1-3; CDR3: CASSTRTEDTIYF; DNA: TGTGCCAGCAGCACAAGGACAGAGGACACCATATATTTT
D: TRBD1; V: TRBV28; size: .; J: TRBJ1-2; CDR3: CASSLVDSGQTVYGYTF; DNA: TGTGCCAGCAGTTTAGTAGACTCGGGACAGACCGTCTATGGCTACACCTTC
D: TRBD2; V: TRBV11-2; size: .; J: TRBJ2-5; CDR3: CASRTGLAGIETQYF; DNA: TGTGCCAGCAGAACTGGACTAGCGGGAATCGAGACCCAGTACTTC
D: TRBD2; V: TRBV5-1; size: .; J: TRBJ2-7; CDR3: CASSQPQRGGYYYEQYF; DNA: TGCGCCAGCAGCCAACCCCAACGCGGGGGGTACTACTACGAGCAGTACTTC
D: .; V: TRBV28; size: .; J: TRBJ1-1; CDR3: CASSRLTGNTEAFF; DNA: TGTGCCAGCAGTCGTTTGACAGGGAACACTGAAGCTTTCTTT
D: TRBD2; V: TRBV7-3; size: .; J: TRBJ2-3; CDR3: CASSLGQIAGGADTQYF; DNA: TGTGCCAGCAGCTTAGGCCAGATAGCGGGAGGGGCAGATACGCAGTATTTT
D: .; V: TRBV19; size: .; J: TRBJ2-7; CDR3: CASRQGGSYEQYF; DNA: TGTGCCAGTAGGCAGGGAGGTTCCTACGAGCAGTACTTC
D: .; V: TRBV5-1; size: .; J: TRBJ2-5; CDR3: CASSLGTAEETQYF; DNA: TGCGCCAGCAGCTTGGGGACAGCTGAAGAGACCCAGTACTTC
D: TRBD1; V: TRBV2; size: .; J: TRBJ1-2; CDR3: CASSGDRGTYGYTF; DNA: TGTGCCAGCAGCGGCGACAGGGGAACCTATGGCTACACCTTC
D: TRBD2; V: TRBV10-3; size: .; J: TRBJ2-1; CDR3: CAISGPGLANEQFF; DNA: TGTGCCATCAGTGGCCCCGGACTAGCTAATGAGCAGTTCTTC
D: TRBD2; V: TRBV13; size: .; J: TRBJ2-5; CDR3: CASSLVAGYQETQYF; DNA: TGTGCCAGCAGCTTAGTAGCGGGGTACCAAGAGACCCAGTACTTC
D: .; V: TRBV5-1; size: .; J: TRBJ1-2; CDR3: CASSLRPSDSLNYGYTF; DNA: TGCGCCAGCAGCTTGCGGCCTTCGGACAGTCTGAACTATGGCTACACCTTC
D: TRBD1; V: TRBV29-1; size: .; J: TRBJ1-4; CDR3: CSAYEGASDEKLFF; DNA: TGCAGCGCCTACGAGGGGGCGAGTGATGAAAAACTGTTTTTT
D: .; V: TRBV18; size: .; J: TRBJ1-1; CDR3: CASSPPFFQNTEAFF; DNA: TGTGCCAGCTCACCACCGTTTTTCCAGAACACTGAAGCTTTCTTT
D: .; V: TRBV19; size: .; J: TRBJ1-5; CDR3: CASRREGGQPQHF; DNA: TGTGCCAGCCGACGGGAGGGGGGTCAGCCCCAGCATTTT
D: TRBD2; V: TRBV5-1; size: .; J: TRBJ2-1; CDR3: CASSSQMAGGRYNEQFF; DNA: TGCGCCAGCAGCTCCCAGATGGCGGGAGGGCGTTACAATGAGCAGTTCTTC
D: .; V: TRBV5-1; size: .; J: TRBJ1-1; CDR3: CASSLLQGNTEAFF; DNA: TGCGCCAGCAGCTTACTACAGGGGAACACTGAAGCTTTCTTT
D: .; V: TRBV7-2; size: .; J: TRBJ2-1; CDR3: CASSLEGSPYNEQFF; DNA: TGTGCCAGCAGCTTAGAAGGGAGCCCCTACAATGAGCAGTTCTTC
D: .; V: TRBV10-3; size: .; J: TRBJ1-1; CDR3: CAISTDTYTEAFF; DNA: TGTGCCATCAGTACTGACACTTACACTGAAGCTTTCTTT
D: .; V: TRBV6-5; size: .; J: TRBJ1-2; CDR3: CASTGRIEGGYTF; DNA: TGTGCCAGCACGGGGAGGATCGAGGGTGGCTACACCTTC
D: .; V: TRBV11-2; size: few; J: TRBJ2-3; CDR3: CASSTNAGDTQYF; DNA: TGTGCCAGCAGCACAAACGCGGGAGATACGCAGTATTTT
D: .; V: TRBV10-3; size: .; J: TRBJ2-7; CDR3: CAISFGYEQYF; DNA: TGTGCCATCAGTTTCGGCTACGAGCAGTACTTC
D: .; V: TRBV19; size: .; J: TRBJ2-2; CDR3: CASSIGIFTGELFF; DNA: TGTGCCAGTAGTATAGGGATCTTCACCGGGGAGCTGTTTTTT
D: .; V: TRBV18; size: .; J: TRBJ2-7; CDR3: CASSPNPSYEQYF; DNA: TGTGCCAGCTCACCAAACCCCAGCTACGAGCAGTACTTC
D: .; V: TRBV7-2; size: .; J: TRBJ1-4; CDR3: CASSQYSTLKGLFF; DNA: TGTGCCAGCAGCCAATATTCAACCCTCAAGGGACTGTTTTTT
D: .; V: TRBV7-8; size: .; J: TRBJ1-4; CDR3: CASSPREVNEKLFF; DNA: TGTGCCAGCAGCCCCAGGGAGGTTAATGAAAAACTGTTTTTT
D: .; V: TRBV4-2; size: few; J: TRBJ2-7; CDR3: CASSLWDQLSLSYEQYF; DNA: TGTGCCAGCAGCCTATGGGATCAGCTCTCCCTCTCCTACGAGCAGTACTTC
D: TRBD1; V: TRBV5-1; size: .; J: TRBJ1-5; CDR3: CASSTSSLDRGGIQHF; DNA: TGCGCCAGCAGCACCAGTTCCCTGGACAGGGGAGGTATCCAGCATTTT
D: .; V: TRBV19; size: .; J: TRBJ1-5; CDR3: CASSSGGLGRPQHF; DNA: TGTGCCAGTAGTAGTGGAGGGCTCGGGCGGCCCCAGCATTTT
D: TRBD1; V: TRBV28; size: .; J: TRBJ1-1; CDR3: CASSLYRGALNTEAFF; DNA: TGTGCCAGCAGTTTATACAGGGGGGCACTAAACACTGAAGCTTTCTTT
D: TRBD1; V: TRBV7-6; size: few; J: TRBJ2-7; CDR3: CASSLLTGTDEQYF; DNA: TGTGCCAGCAGCTTGCTGACAGGGACGGACGAGCAGTACTTC
D: TRBD1; V: TRBV19; size: .; J: TRBJ1-2; CDR3: CASSTGQGRYGYTF; DNA: TGTGCCAGTAGTACGGGACAGGGAAGGTATGGCTACACCTTC
D: .; V: TRBV18; size: .; J: TRBJ2-3; CDR3: CASSRGTDTQYF; DNA: TGTGCCAGCTCCCGTGGCACAGATACGCAGTATTTT
D: .; V: TRBV11-2; size: .; J: TRBJ1-2; CDR3: CASSLGARVEGYTF; DNA: TGTGCCAGCAGCTTAGGGGCCAGGGTAGAGGGCTACACCTTC
D: .; V: TRBV11-3; size: few; J: TRBJ1-2; CDR3: CASSLEDANGYTF; DNA: TGTGCCAGCAGCTTGGAGGATGCCAATGGCTACACCTTC
D: .; V: TRBV19; size: .; J: TRBJ2-6; CDR3: CASSANPGRSGANVLTF; DNA: TGTGCCAGTAGCGCGAATCCCGGACGCTCTGGGGCCAACGTCCTGACTTTC
D: TRBD1; V: TRBV25-1; size: once; J: TRBJ2-5; CDR3: CASRGTGDRGLETQYF; DNA: TGTGCCAGCAGGGGCACCGGGGACAGGGGGCTAGAGACCCAGTACTTC
D: TRBD2; V: TRBV5-1; size: few; J: TRBJ2-7; CDR3: CASSQQYRTSGSPYEQYF; DNA: TGCGCCAGCAGCCAACAATATAGAACTAGCGGGAGTCCCTACGAGCAGTACTTC